This paragraph covers one TCR beta chain sequence. An end of the junction does not agree with germline; a read error may underlie this. The data are from a study of tumor-infiltrating lymphocytes in oesophageal squamous cell carcinoma. This CDR3 spans 15 amino acids. Looked up from germline, CDR1 is SGHVT and CDR2 is SQSDAQ. TCRdb reprocessed the PCR reads with MiXCR, giving one entry per CDR3 protein. This sample yields roughly 15,000 distinct CDR3 sequences, of which almost 50% are seen a single time; about 14% belongs to the top ten. The origin of this receptor is a male donor with esophageal squamous cell carcinoma. This chain uses TRBV7-4 with TRBJ2-1; D could derive from TRBD1 or TRBD2 (7 bases each). The sequenced sample was blood. CDR3 region: CASSLQGGQYNEQLF. As DNA, the CDR3 is TGTGCCAGCAGCTTACAGGGGGGGCAGTACAATGAGCAGTTATTC.